The present entry profiles one T cell receptor beta chain with its context. The antigen is undetermined. Assay used: immunoSEQ multiplex PCR; TCRdb lists only in-frame clones, some missing. In the table there are 14,000 to 15,000 clones, around 90% of which are singletons. The data are from a study of blood T cell dynamics during melanoma immunotherapy. Study as a whole: First-line therapy was either pembrolizumab or nivolumab with ipilimumab for metastatic melanoma. Overall study findings and caveats: At W3, later disease-control patients showed bifurcated PBMC repertoire changes, unlike progressors.

Time point of the sample: week 3, after first cycle of checkpoint inhibitor. The CDR3 is made up of 20 amino acids. Unmatched junction bases numbered 18, after V lost 0 bases and J lost 7 bases. Germline V gene data show CDR1 as LGHNA and CDR2 as YSLEER. Sequences were derived from blood, sampled from a patient treated with checkpoint blockade. This receptor was taken from a human donor with melanoma. This chain connects TRBV4-3 to TRBJ2-1, with TRBD1 matching over 10 bases. The CDR3 DNA follows: TGCGCCAGCAGCCAAGAATTTACAAGTGGAGACAGGGGGCGCAGGAATGAGCAGTTCTTC. This translates into CASSQEFTSGDRGRRNEQFF.